This T cell receptor beta chain is drawn from a study of cytomegalovirus exposure and HLA in healthy donors. Overall study findings and caveats: In a later analysis, TCR beta V- and J-gene trimming showed a link to a missense DCLRE1C variant.

The PCR used 60 Vbeta and 13 Jbeta primers. Here immunoSEQ multiplex PCR was the method, and the copy in TCRdb shows in-frame clones only, minus some. The data hold more than 65,000 clones, with roughly four fifths observed a single time. As concerns this clone: Its antigen is currently unknown.

The CDR3 loop spans 15 amino acids. Sequencing input: PBMCs. The origin of this receptor is a man in his late teens or twenties in good health and CMV-seronegative. This sequence joins TRBV12-1 and TRBJ1-3; the table calls TRBD1, which could not be checked here. TRBV12-1 counts as a pseudogene. The CDR3 sequence: CASSLPGGSGNTIYF. CDR3 sequence (DNA): TGTGCCAGCAGCTTACCAGGGGGGAGTGGAAACACCATATATTTT.